What follows describes a single TCR beta chain. Its antigen is as yet unknown. The data are from a study of T cell repertoires in cytomegalovirus infection. Study-wide background: Matching HLA type, along with CMV infection, was indicated by public TCR beta signatures. Study-wide results and limits: CMV carriers with the relevant HLA were identified by cumulative public TCR beta family frequency. CMV-specific TCR beta clonotypes restricted by HLA-C were the ones dominating the ex vivo response.

The ends were cut back, 2 bases at V and 13 bases at J, with 14 bases in the middle. Germline CDR1 and CDR2: SEHNR and FQNEAQ (reference sequence). The CDR3 totals 12 residues. TCRdb analysed the reads with MiXCR anew, one entry per CDR3 protein. In the table there are 700,000 to 950,000 distinct CDR3 sequences, approximately 30% of which are singletons. The clonotype originates from a human donor in good health (CMV status not recorded). Some clones in this sample may be carry-over from other donors' samples. The chain employs TRBV7-9 and TRBJ2-5; tentatively, D is TRBD2 (5 bases). The specimen was cultured CD8+ T cells from PBMCs, collected from culture after CMV antigen stimulation. CDR3 sequence (DNA): TGTGCCAGCAGCTTAAGCCGGGATTTTCGGTACTTC. This codes for CASSLSRDFRYF.